One sample yielded the 13 T cell receptor beta chains listed below, sequenced in a study of Graves' ophthalmopathy and Graves' hyperthyroidism. As the template, RNA transcripts were used to amplify TCR beta CDR3 regions. The library came from an HTBI-primed first-round RT-PCR and a second-round multiplex PCR. Using its own MiXCR run on the multiplex PCR reads, TCRdb lists one record per CDR3 protein. The sample carries 650,000 to 800,000 distinct CDR3 sequences, just over 40% recorded once. What was sequenced was peripheral blood. The receptors stem from an adult man with Graves' ophthalmopathy.

This clonotype was recorded at least ten times. V is TRBV12-3 or TRBV12-4 and J is TRBJ2-5; no reliable D call. The V end was cut by 2 bases, the J end by 3 bases, with 7 bases between. CDR3 length: 13 amino acids. The CDR3 coding sequence is TGTGCCAGCAGTTTATATGAGGAAGAGACCCAGTACTTC. Translating it yields CASSLYEEETQYF.

V usage is TRBV25-1 and J usage is TRBJ1-2; unclear D gene. Germline V gene lookup returns CDR1 MGHDK and CDR2 SYGVNS. V lost 11 bases, J lost 3 bases, and 4 bases lay in between. CDR3 length: 9 amino acids. The CDR3 here is CAEHYGYTF. DNA of the CDR3: TGTGCCGAGCACTATGGCTACACCTTC.

Many counts were recorded for this clonotype. The CDR3 DNA sequence: TGTGCCACCAGTGACACGGGACAGGGGGGGGAGACCCAGTACTTC. As protein: CATSDTGQGGETQYF. This chain uses TRBV24-1 with TRBJ2-5; 11 bases are a match to TRBD1. There are 15 residues in the CDR3. With 4 bases clipped from V and 5 bases from J, the junction kept 5 bases outside the gene matches. The germline V gene encodes CDR1 KGHDR and CDR2 SFDVKD.

In regard to this clonotype: The junction does not match germline at one end; this may be a read error. V gene TRBV25-1 combines with J gene TRBJ1-6; D call uncertain. The CDR3 contains 13 residues. The V gene's germline CDR1 is MGHDK and CDR2 SYGVNS. CDR3 residues: CTSSRTRDSPLHF. The CDR3 DNA reads TGTACCAGCAGCCGGACCCGAGATTCACCCCTCCACTTT.

This clonotype was counted ten times or more. This rearrangement joins TRBV9 to TRBJ1-3; D ambiguous. This CDR3 has 15 amino acids. Per the germline V gene, CDR1 is SGDLS and CDR2 is YYNGEE. Trimming took off 3 bases at V and 0 bases at J, with 10 bases between the two ends. CDR3 sequence: CASSDGRFSGNTIYF. CDR3 sequence (DNA): TGTGCCAGCAGCGACGGTCGGTTCTCTGGAAACACCATATATTTT.

The table lists this clonotype with a few counts. The V call is TRBV4-2, the J call TRBJ2-2; 11 positions agree with TRBD1. The CDR3 sequence is 16 residues long. J gave up 7 bases and V 3 bases, and 7 bases lay outside the gene matches. CDR1 is LGHNA and CDR2 is YNFKEQ in the germline V gene. CDR3 loop: CASSHPDRGRSGELFF. The DNA for the CDR3 is TGTGCCAGCAGCCACCCGGACAGGGGGCGGAGCGGGGAGCTGTTTTTT.

The chain uses TRBV2 and TRBJ2-3; 12 bases map to TRBD2. This CDR3 is built from 15 residues. With V trimmed by 8 bases and J by 2 bases, 5 bases remained unmatched. Germline V gene data show CDR1 as SNHLY and CDR2 as FYNNEI. CDR3 bases: TGTGCCAGCCTAGGACTAGCGGGACCCACAGATACGCAGTATTTT. Translating it yields CASLGLAGPTDTQYF. Using reference TRBV2 and TRBJ2-3 for the parts outside the CDR3, the full variable domain is EPEVTQTPSHQVTQMGQEVILRCVPISNHLYFYWYRQILGQKVEFLVSFYNNEISEKSEIFDDQFSVERPDGSNFTLKIRSTKLEDSAMYFCASLGLAGPTDTQYFGPGTRLTVL.

The CDR3 is CASSAPGPSSYNSPLHF. The CDR3 nucleotides read TGTGCCAGCAGTGCTCCAGGGCCGAGCTCCTATAATTCACCCCTCCACTTT. The chain has TRBV2 and TRBJ1-6, with a weak D call TRBD1 (5 bases). The CDR3 covers 17 residues. Looked up from germline, CDR1 is SNHLY and CDR2 is FYNNEI. Trimming pared 4 bases from V and 0 bases from J, leaving 13 bases between.

V and J are TRBV7-2 and TRBJ1-1; no clear D gene. The V gene's germline CDR1 is SGHTA and CDR2 FQGNSA. The CDR3 has 15 residues. Deletions cut 1 base from V and 1 base from J, with 10 bases between. The CDR3 loop is CASSLGPPGNTEAFF. CDR3 DNA: TGTGCCAGCAGCTTAGGGCCCCCAGGGAACACTGAAGCTTTCTTT.

In this sample, this clonotype turned up many times. The rearrangement links TRBV5-1 to TRBJ2-7; D might be TRBD1 or TRBD2, each matching 6 bases. V lost 3 bases and J 0 bases, leaving 13 bases between the germline ends. CDR3 length: 15 residues. Germline V gene data show CDR1 as SGHRS and CDR2 as YFSETQ. The CDR3 DNA reads as TGCGCCAGCAGCTCGCACGGGGGCCTCTCCTACGAGCAGTACTTC. The encoded protein is CASSSHGGLSYEQYF.

As regards this clonotype: A much larger clonotype is one base distant, so this may be a read error. The V gene is TRBV9, the J gene TRBJ2-7; D remains unclear. Germline V lookup: CDR1 SGDLS, CDR2 YYNGEE. The CDR3 covers 13 residues. This chain's CDR3 is CASSVAPGHERYF. CDR3 nucleotide sequence: TGTGCCAGCAGCGTAGCTCCTGGCCACGAGCGGTACTTC. Full variable domain (remainder filled in from reference TRBV9 and TRBJ2-7): DSGVTQTPKHLITATGQRVTLRCSPRSGDLSVYWYQQSLDQGLQFLIQYYNGEERAKGNILERFSAQQFPDLHSELNLSSLELGDSALYFCASSVAPGHERYFGPGTRLTVT.

The chain joins TRBV5-5 to TRBJ2-3, with 11 bases that match TRBD2. This CDR3 is 16 amino acids long. The J segment lost 7 bases and the V segment lost 1 base, leaving 8 bases of the junction unmatched. The V gene's germline CDR1 is SGHKS and CDR2 YYEKEE (reference sequence). In DNA, the CDR3 is TGTGCCAGCAGCTTGTTTAGCGGGGGGGTCACCAATACGCAGTATTTT. Translating it yields CASSLFSGGVTNTQYF. The whole variable domain, remainder taken from reference TRBV5-5 and TRBJ2-3, is DAGVTQSPTHLIKTRGQQVTLRCSPISGHKSVSWYQQVLGQGPQFIFQYYEKEERGRGNFPDRFSARQFPNYSSELNVNALLLGDSALYLCASSLFSGGVTNTQYFGPGTRLTVL.

This clonotype has ten or more counts. The rearrangement links TRBV16 to TRBJ1-2, with D maybe TRBD1 (6 bases). The germline V gene encodes CDR1 KGHSY and CDR2 FQNENV. The ends were cut back, 1 base at V and 2 bases at J, with 8 bases in the middle. The CDR3 contains 14 residues. The CDR3 loop is CASSQFQGNYGYTF. In DNA form, the CDR3 reads TGTGCCAGCAGCCAATTCCAGGGGAACTATGGCTACACCTTC.